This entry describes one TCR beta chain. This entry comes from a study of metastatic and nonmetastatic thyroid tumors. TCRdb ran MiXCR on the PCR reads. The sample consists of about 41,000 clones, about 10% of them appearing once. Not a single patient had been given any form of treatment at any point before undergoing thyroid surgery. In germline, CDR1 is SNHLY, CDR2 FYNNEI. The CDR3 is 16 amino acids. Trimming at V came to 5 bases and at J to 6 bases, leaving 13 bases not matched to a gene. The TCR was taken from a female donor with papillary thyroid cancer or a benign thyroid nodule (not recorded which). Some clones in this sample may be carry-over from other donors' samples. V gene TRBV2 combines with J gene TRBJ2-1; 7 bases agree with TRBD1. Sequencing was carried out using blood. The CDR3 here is CASSFDRVILPNEQFF. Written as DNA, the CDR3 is TGTGCCAGCAGTTTTGACAGGGTGATACTTCCCAATGAGCAGTTCTTC.